This T cell receptor (beta chain) was profiled in a study of identical twins. This clonotype was picked up many times. Antigen specificity is unknown. TCRdb reprocessed the 5' RACE reads via MiXCR and lists one record per CDR3 protein. This sample yields hundreds of thousands of distinct CDR3 sequences, of which roughly 9.7% are seen a single time; 7% to 8.5% belongs to the top ten. General study findings and limits: Reduced insertions were recorded for abundant cord blood beta clonotypes, with no such pattern in memory repertoires.

V lost 5 bases to trimming and J lost 2 bases; unmatched junction nucleotides: 6. CDR1 is MGHRA, CDR2 YSYEKL, per germline. The CDR3 runs 15 residues. The same specimen was also included in a second study, on yellow fever vaccine responses in identical twins.

Sequencing was done on a sample of CD8+ T cells sorted from blood. The rearrangement joins TRBV4-1 to TRBJ2-5, with 9 bases that match TRBD2. The origin of this receptor is a young woman in good health. CDR3 residues: CASSSLAGSQETQYF. CDR3 DNA sequence: TGCGCCAGCAGCTCCCTAGCGGGGTCACAAGAGACCCAGTACTTC.